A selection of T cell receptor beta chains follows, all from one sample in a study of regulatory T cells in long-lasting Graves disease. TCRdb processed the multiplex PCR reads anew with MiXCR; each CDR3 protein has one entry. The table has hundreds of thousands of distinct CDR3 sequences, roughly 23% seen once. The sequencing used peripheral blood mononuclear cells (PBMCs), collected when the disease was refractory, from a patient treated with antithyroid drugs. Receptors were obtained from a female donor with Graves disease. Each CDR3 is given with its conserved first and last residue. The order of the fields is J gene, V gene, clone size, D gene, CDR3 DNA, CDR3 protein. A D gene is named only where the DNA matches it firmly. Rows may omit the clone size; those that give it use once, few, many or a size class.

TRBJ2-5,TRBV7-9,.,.,TGTGCCAGCAGCACGGACCCCCGAAGGGTGTCTGAAGAGACCCAGTACTTC,CASSTDPRRVSEETQYF
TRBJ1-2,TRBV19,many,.,TGTGCCAGCAGTCCAGGGCGCGGGGGCTACACCTTC,CASSPGRGGYTF
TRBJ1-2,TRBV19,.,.,TGTGCCAGTAGTATAGATCGTAACAGCTATGGCTACACCTTC,CASSIDRNSYGYTF
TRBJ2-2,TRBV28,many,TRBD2,TGTGCCAGCAGTTTAGGACTCGCGGGAGGGCCAGGGACCGGGGAGCTGTTTTTT,CASSLGLAGGPGTGELFF
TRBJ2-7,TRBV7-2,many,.,TGTGCCAGCAGCTGGTGGGGGGACAGCTACGAGCAGTACTTC,CASSWWGDSYEQYF
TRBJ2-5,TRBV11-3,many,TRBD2,TGTGCCAGCAGCGGCTCCGGGACTAGCCGGGAGACCCAGTACTTC,CASSGSGTSRETQYF
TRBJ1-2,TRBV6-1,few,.,TGTGCCAGCGAGGATTTAAGCCGGGGCTACACCTTC,CASEDLSRGYTF
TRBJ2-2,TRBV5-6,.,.,TGTGCCAGCGCCATGGAGGGGGGTACCGGGGAGCTGTTTTTT,CASAMEGGTGELFF
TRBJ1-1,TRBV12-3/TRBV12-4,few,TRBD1,TGTGCCAGCAGGGGATGGACAGGGGGGGGCCCGGTGAACACTGAAGCTTTCTTT,CASRGWTGGGPVNTEAFF
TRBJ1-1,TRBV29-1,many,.,TGCAGCGCCGAAGGGACGGAGAACACTGAAGCTTTCTTT,CSAEGTENTEAFF
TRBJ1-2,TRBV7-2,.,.,TGTGCCAGCAGCTTTATCACAGCTGGCTACACCTTC,CASSFITAGYTF
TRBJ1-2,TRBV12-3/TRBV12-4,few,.,TGTGCCAGCAGCTGGGGGGGTTGGGGGTTTGGGGAGAAGAATGGCTACACCTTC,CASSWGGWGFGEKNGYTF
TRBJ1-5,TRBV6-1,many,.,TGTGCCAGCAGTCGGGCCCAGAGCAATCAGCCCCAGCATTTT,CASSRAQSNQPQHF
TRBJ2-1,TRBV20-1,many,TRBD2,TGCAGTGCTAGAGATTCGACTAGCGGGACGGTTGAGCAGTTCTTC,CSARDSTSGTVEQFF
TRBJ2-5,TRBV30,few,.,TGTGCCTGGAGTGTCCGGATCCAAGAGACCCAGTACTTC,CAWSVRIQETQYF
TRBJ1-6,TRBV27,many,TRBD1,TGTGCCAGCAAATGGACAGGGGTAGCGGGTTCACCCCTCCACTTT,CASKWTGVAGSPLHF
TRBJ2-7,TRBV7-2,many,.,TGTGCCAGCAGTCCACTGGCCGGGACGGACTCCTACGAGCAGTACTTC,CASSPLAGTDSYEQYF